This T cell receptor (beta chain) derives from a study of T cells after yellow fever vaccination. Study-level background: Preparation used SMART-Seq v4 Ultra Low Input for the low-cell-number fractions.

TCRdb independently ran MiXCR on the 5' RACE reads; one entry per CDR3 protein. Of some 48,000 distinct CDR3 sequences in the sample, roughly 6.4% are singletons; the top ten hold about 10%. V dropped 4 bases and J dropped 6 bases, with 20 bases sitting between them. Germline CDR1 is SGHRS and CDR2 is YFSETQ. This CDR3 region has 16 residues. Overall study findings and caveats: Booster samples showed a return of most primary-vaccination clones (around 96% CD4, 88% CD8).

This receptor was identified in a man aged 25 to 45 who received the YFV17D yellow fever vaccine. V is TRBV5-1 and J is TRBJ2-1; tentatively, D is TRBD1 or TRBD2 (5 bases each). This material consisted of PBMCs, either bulk or a sorted T-cell subset (CD4+, CD8+, memory, or dextramer-sorted; not recorded which), taken 45 days after the yellow fever booster vaccination. This chain's CDR3 is CASSGRDPIYGNEQFF. The CDR3 DNA reads as TGCGCCAGCAGCGGCCGGGACCCCATCTACGGCAATGAGCAGTTCTTC.